One sample yielded the 27 T cell receptor beta chains listed below, sequenced in a study of cytomegalovirus exposure and HLA in healthy donors. The PCR employed 60 Vbeta primers together with 13 Jbeta primers. Clones were read by immunoSEQ multiplex PCR, and TCRdb kept only the in-frame ones, dropping some. The sample consists of about 35,000 clones, 75% to 90% of them appearing once. The material sequenced was PBMCs. These receptors were collected from a male donor in good health and CMV-seronegative.

The chain joins TRBV18 to TRBJ1-6; 8 nucleotides agree with TRBD1. This CDR3 region has 15 residues. The germline V gene encodes CDR1 KGHSH and CDR2 LQKENI. The junction had 8 bases not matched to a gene; V was cut back by 3 bases and J by 10 bases. The CDR3 protein is CASSPQGANDSPLHF. Here the CDR3 DNA reads TGTGCCAGCTCACCTCAGGGGGCTAATGACTCACCCCTCCACTTT.

The V gene is TRBV19, the J gene TRBJ1-1, with 9 bases identical to TRBD1. V dropped 7 bases and J dropped 3; count of bases not matched to a gene: 6. This CDR3 has 14 amino acids. Germline CDR1 reads LNHDA; CDR2 reads SQIVND (reference sequence). DNA of the CDR3: TGTGCCAGTACCCTTGGGACAGGGTACACTGAAGCTTTCTTT. This sequence encodes CASTLGTGYTEAFF.

The V and J genes are TRBV14 and TRBJ1-4; D is unresolved. The germline V gene encodes CDR1 SGHDN and CDR2 FVKESK. The length of the CDR3 is 13 residues. V was cut by 4 bases and J by 7 bases, with 10 bases left in between. As DNA, the CDR3 is TGTGCCAGCAGCCTCGAATTCGGTGAAAAACTGTTTTTT. Translating it yields CASSLEFGEKLFF.

V usage is TRBV9 and J usage is TRBJ2-6; D uncertain. Germline V lookup: CDR1 SGDLS, CDR2 YYNGEE. Trimming took 4 bases from V and 0 from J, leaving 8 bases between them. CDR3 length: 15 residues. The CDR3 region has the DNA TGTGCCAGCAGCCCAAGAGGCTCTGGGGCCAACGTCCTGACTTTC. Its protein is CASSPRGSGANVLTF.

The chain uses TRBV5-4 and TRBJ1-2; D is perhaps TRBD1 (5 bases). The CDR3 totals 15 residues. Germline V gives CDR1 SGHNT, CDR2 YYREEE (reference sequence). V gave up 3 bases and J gave up 4 bases, with 16 bases separating them. This CDR3 is CASSSSGWGGYGYTF. CDR3 DNA: TGTGCCAGCAGCTCCTCGGGCTGGGGGGGCTATGGCTACACCTTC.

The chain links TRBV6-5 to TRBJ2-3; TRBD1 agrees at 9 bases. V shed 0 bases and J 3 bases; nucleotides not matched to a gene: 4. The CDR3 runs to 16 residues. The germline V gene encodes CDR1 MNHEY and CDR2 SVGAGI. In DNA, the CDR3 is TGTGCCAGCAGTTACTCGGGGGGACAGGGAACAGATACGCAGTATTTT. This encodes CASSYSGGQGTDTQYF.

This rearrangement joins TRBV6-6 to TRBJ1-4; 10 bases line up with TRBD1. The CDR3 is 13 amino acids. V shed 7 bases and J 8 bases; nucleotides not matched to a gene: 4. The germline CDR1 and CDR2 sequences are MNHNY and SVGAGI (reference sequence). The CDR3 DNA follows: TGTGCCAGCACCGGGACAGGGGCCGAAAAACTGTTTTTT. The encoded protein is CASTGTGAEKLFF.

The sample holds one count of this clone. The chain joins TRBV29-1 to TRBJ1-5, with 9 bases aligning to TRBD1. Germline V lookup: CDR1 SQVTM, CDR2 ANQGSEA. The junction had 2 bases not matched to a gene; V was cut back by 4 bases and J by 4 bases. The CDR3 extends over 13 amino acids. CDR3 sequence (DNA): TGCAGCGTTGCACAGGGGGCGAATCAGCCCCAGCATTTT. This encodes CSVAQGANQPQHF.

In this sample, this clone turned up once. CDR3 residues: CASSKSSTGRASPLHF. DNA for the CDR3: TGTGCCAGCAGCAAATCCTCGACAGGGCGGGCTTCACCCCTCCACTTT. J is TRBJ1-6 and V is TRBV25-1; 7 nucleotides match TRBD1. V lost 6 bases and J lost 9; bases outside the gene matches: 14. CDR1 and CDR2 (germline): MGHDK, SYGVNS. This CDR3 comprises 16 residues.

The chain is built from TRBV5-6 and TRBJ1-1; 9 nucleotides line up with TRBD1. This CDR3 is 17 amino acids long. Germline V gene data show CDR1 as SGHDT and CDR2 as YYEEEE. J was trimmed by 0 bases and V by 3 bases; bases with no gene match: 9. Here the CDR3 reads CASSWGTGRVMNTEAFF. The DNA of the CDR3 is TGTGCCAGCAGCTGGGGGACAGGGAGGGTGATGAACACTGAAGCTTTCTTT.

There are a few counts of this clone. This chain uses TRBV6-5 with TRBJ1-2; tentative D call: TRBD1 (5 bases). V was clipped by 1 base and J by 4 bases, with 7 bases between them. This CDR3 comprises 13 residues. Germline V gene sequence: CDR1 MNHEY, CDR2 SVGAGI. The CDR3 sequence: CASSYYRGYGYTF. The CDR3 region has the DNA TGTGCCAGCAGTTACTATAGGGGCTATGGCTACACCTTC.

The gene calls are TRBV6-4 and TRBJ2-1, with 8 positions matching TRBD1. The CDR3 is 16 residues long. The V segment lost 3 bases and the J segment 4 bases; nucleotides outside the gene matches: 8. Germline lookup yields CDR1 MRHNA and CDR2 SNTAGT. CDR3 sequence (DNA): TGTGCCAGCAGTGAGGTGTCTGGACAGGGATACAATGAGCAGTTCTTC. As protein: CASSEVSGQGYNEQFF.

This chain joins TRBV6-5 and TRBJ2-3; 7 bases map to TRBD1. V lost 2 bases to trimming and J lost 4 bases; unmatched junction nucleotides: 6. The CDR3 consists of 15 residues. Germline values: CDR1 MNHEY, CDR2 SVGAGI. CDR3 protein: CASSYTGESADTQYF. Written as DNA, the CDR3 is TGTGCCAGCAGTTACACAGGGGAGTCGGCAGATACGCAGTATTTT.

V gene TRBV29-1 combines with J gene TRBJ1-1; 9 nucleotides align to TRBD1. CDR3 length: 15 amino acids. The V segment lost 0 bases and the J segment 4 bases; nucleotides outside the gene matches: 6. Germline assignment: CDR1 SQVTM and CDR2 ANQGSEA. The CDR3 spells CSVEDLTGGFTEAFF. CDR3 in DNA: TGCAGCGTTGAAGATCTCACAGGGGGCTTCACTGAAGCTTTCTTT.

The rearrangement joins TRBV11-2 to TRBJ2-2, with D tentatively TRBD2 (6 bases). V gave up 3 bases and J gave up 5 bases, with 13 bases separating them. Germline-derived CDR1 and CDR2 are SGHAT and FQNNGV. The CDR3 loop spans 15 amino acids. The CDR3 sequence is CASSFAGMGTGELFF. The CDR3 DNA is TGTGCCAGCAGCTTTGCGGGGATGGGGACCGGGGAGCTGTTTTTT.

The DNA for the CDR3 is TGCGCCAGCAGCTTGAGGAGTGATAACTATGGCTACACCTTC. Residues: CASSLRSDNYGYTF. This chain joins TRBV5-1 and TRBJ1-2; no clear D gene. Trimming shortened V by 1 base and J by 1 base, and 8 bases separated the two germline ends. Looked up from germline, CDR1 is SGHRS and CDR2 is YFSETQ. CDR3 size: 14 residues.

V gene TRBV25-1 combines with J gene TRBJ2-1, with 14 bases that match TRBD2. Germline V gene lookup returns CDR1 MGHDK and CDR2 SYGVNS. The trim removed 4 bases at V and 6 bases at J, leaving 5 bases unmatched. The CDR3 is 16 amino acids. The CDR3, as DNA: TGTGCCAGCAGTGTTGGGGGACTAGCGGGAGTCAATGAGCAGTTCTTC. It yields the protein CASSVGGLAGVNEQFF.

This sequence joins TRBV6-1 and TRBJ1-6; no clear D. V shed 5 bases and J shed 0 bases, with 8 bases lying between them. Germline CDR1 reads MNHNS; CDR2 reads SASEGT. The CDR3 runs to 15 residues. The CDR3: CASSIWSSYNSPLHF. The CDR3 DNA reads as TGTGCCAGCAGTATTTGGAGCTCCTATAATTCACCCCTCCACTTT.

The V gene is TRBV29-1, the J gene TRBJ2-2, with D uncertain. Germline V gene lookup returns CDR1 SQVTM and CDR2 ANQGSEA. Between the trimmed V and J ends, which lost 4 bases and 0 bases, there was a span of 9 bases. This CDR3 is built from 14 residues. The CDR3 loop reads CSVVLVTNTGELFF. For the CDR3, the DNA is TGCAGCGTTGTTTTAGTTACGAACACCGGGGAGCTGTTTTTT.

The rearrangement joins TRBV4-2 to TRBJ1-5; D is perhaps TRBD1 (5 bases). Between the trimmed V and J ends, which lost 1 base and 5 bases, there was a span of 9 bases. This CDR3 has 14 residues. The V gene's germline CDR1 is LGHNA and CDR2 YNFKEQ. The CDR3 protein is CASSQAPGDQPQHF. The CDR3 region has the DNA TGTGCCAGCAGCCAAGCTCCGGGGGATCAGCCCCAGCATTTT.

J is TRBJ1-3 and V is TRBV7-2; D ambiguous. V was pared by 4 bases and J by 2 bases, with 3 bases between. Germline CDR1 and CDR2: SGHTA and FQGNSA. CDR3 length: 12 amino acids. CDR3 sequence (DNA): TGTGCCAGCAGCTCTGCTGGAAACACCATATATTTT. The encoded protein is CASSSAGNTIYF.

This chain links TRBV9 with TRBJ1-1; 9 bases line up with TRBD1. Germline V gene sequence: CDR1 SGDLS, CDR2 YYNGEE. The CDR3 sequence is 17 residues long. V dropped 0 bases and J dropped 1; count of bases not matched to a gene: 7. CDR3 nucleotide sequence: TGTGCCAGCAGCGTAGCGGGACAGGGCATCTCGAACACTGAAGCTTTCTTT. Protein: CASSVAGQGISNTEAFF.

This clone showed up just once. The chain is built from TRBV9 and TRBJ1-1; 7 bases map to TRBD1. Trimming at V came to 3 bases and at J to 1 base, leaving 9 bases not matched to a gene. The CDR3 covers 16 residues. Per germline, CDR1 SGDLS and CDR2 YYNGEE. The CDR3 sequence: CASSEGTDRANTEAFF. For the CDR3, the DNA is TGTGCCAGCAGCGAGGGGACAGACAGGGCGAACACTGAAGCTTTCTTT.

A few counts support this clone. This chain links TRBV2 with TRBJ1-1; tentatively, D is TRBD1 (5 bases). The CDR3 has 14 residues. From germline, CDR1 is SNHLY and CDR2 FYNNEI. V lost 7 bases and J 5 bases, leaving 17 bases between the germline ends. The chain's CDR3 is CASMNSAGGTEAFF. For the CDR3, the DNA is TGTGCCAGCATGAACTCCGCCGGGGGAACTGAAGCTTTCTTT.

The V and J genes are TRBV4-3 and TRBJ2-7, with 10 bases lining up with TRBD2. The CDR3 runs to 16 residues. V gave up 0 bases and J gave up 4 bases; unmatched junction bases: 6. Germline-derived CDR1 and CDR2 are LGHNA and YSLEER. The CDR3 region is CASSQDTSGIGYEQYF. The CDR3, as DNA: TGCGCCAGCAGCCAAGATACTAGCGGGATCGGTTACGAGCAGTACTTC.

The V gene is TRBV7-9, the J gene TRBJ1-4; 8 positions match TRBD1. V shed 5 bases and J 0 bases; nucleotides not matched to a gene: 5. The CDR3 length is 16 residues. Per germline, CDR1 SEHNR and CDR2 FQNEAQ (reference sequence). The CDR3 spells CASSRTGRSTNEKLFF. The CDR3 DNA follows: TGTGCCAGCAGCCGGACAGGGCGATCAACTAATGAAAAACTGTTTTTT.

The rearrangement links TRBV7-2 to TRBJ1-4; D is perhaps TRBD1 (5 bases). The CDR3 has 12 residues. Germline V lookup: CDR1 SGHTA, CDR2 FQGNSA. The V end was cut by 5 bases, the J end by 7 bases, with 8 bases between. This CDR3 is CASSPQGEKLFF. CDR3 DNA sequence: TGTGCCAGCAGCCCTCAGGGTGAAAAACTGTTTTTT.